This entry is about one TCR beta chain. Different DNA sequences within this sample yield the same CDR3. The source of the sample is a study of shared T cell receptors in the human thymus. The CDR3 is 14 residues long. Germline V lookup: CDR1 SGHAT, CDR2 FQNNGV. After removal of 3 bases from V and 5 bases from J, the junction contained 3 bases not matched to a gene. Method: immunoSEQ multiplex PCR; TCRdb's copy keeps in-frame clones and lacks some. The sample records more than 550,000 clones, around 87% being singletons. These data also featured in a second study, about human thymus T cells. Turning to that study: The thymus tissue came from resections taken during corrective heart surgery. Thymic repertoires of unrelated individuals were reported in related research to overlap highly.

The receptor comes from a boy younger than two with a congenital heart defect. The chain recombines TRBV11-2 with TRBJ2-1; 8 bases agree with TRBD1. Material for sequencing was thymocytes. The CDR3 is CASSLRTGNNEQFF. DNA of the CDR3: TGTGCCAGCAGCTTGCGGACAGGGAACAATGAGCAGTTCTTC.